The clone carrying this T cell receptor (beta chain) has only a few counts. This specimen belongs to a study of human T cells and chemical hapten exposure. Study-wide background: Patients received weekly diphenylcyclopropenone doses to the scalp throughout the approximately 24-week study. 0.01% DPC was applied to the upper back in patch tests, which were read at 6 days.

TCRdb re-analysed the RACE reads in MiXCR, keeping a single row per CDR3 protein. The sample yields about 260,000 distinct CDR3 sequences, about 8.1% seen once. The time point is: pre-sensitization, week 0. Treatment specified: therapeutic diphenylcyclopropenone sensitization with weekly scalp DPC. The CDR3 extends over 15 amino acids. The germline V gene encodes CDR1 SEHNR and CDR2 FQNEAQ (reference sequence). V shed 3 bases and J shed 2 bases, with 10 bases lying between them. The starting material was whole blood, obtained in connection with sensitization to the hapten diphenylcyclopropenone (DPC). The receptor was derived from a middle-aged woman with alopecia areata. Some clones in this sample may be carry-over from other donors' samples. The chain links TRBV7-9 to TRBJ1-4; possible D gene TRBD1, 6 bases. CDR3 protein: CASSLGTLTNEKLFF. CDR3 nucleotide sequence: TGTGCCAGCAGCTTGGGGACACTGACTAATGAAAAACTGTTTTTT.